This TCR beta chain was captured in a study of cytomegalovirus exposure and HLA in healthy donors. The PCR ran on 60 Vbeta and 13 Jbeta primers. Profiling relied on immunoSEQ multiplex PCR, and the TCRdb table lists in-frame clones only, not all of them. In the table there are about 120,000 clones, 65% to 80% of which are singletons. In this sample, this clone turned up once. The CDR3 contains 13 residues. CDR1 is SGHRS, CDR2 YFSETQ, per germline. V lost 9 bases, J lost 4 bases, and 4 bases stayed unmatched. The chain joins TRBV5-1 to TRBJ1-2; 12 bases align to TRBD1. Sequenced input: PBMCs. The receptor's source is a female donor in good health and CMV-seronegative. In DNA form, the CDR3 reads TGCGCCACCGGGACAGGGGGCCTCTATGGCTACACCTTC. Protein: CATGTGGLYGYTF.